The clone carrying this T cell receptor beta chain has just a few counts. No antigen is known for it. It may be a read error: a sequence one base away is much more abundant. These data come from a study of CD8 T cells in ankylosing spondylitis. Findings and caveats of the study: Researchers report that disease-linked clones proved CD8+ and relatively rare in peripheral blood. The study identified a TCR beta motif of about eight highly homologous variants that appeared characteristic of ankylosing spondylitis blood. Reportedly, disease-linked clones are significantly enriched in ankylosing spondylitis patients' matched synovial fluid.

For TCR beta, libraries came from quantitative 5'-RACE with molecular barcodes. TCRdb reanalysed the 5' RACE reads using MiXCR and keeps one entry per CDR3 protein. The repertoire consists of 150,000 to 200,000 distinct CDR3 sequences, with 10% to 15% occurring once and the leading ten covering approximately 11%. V dropped 3 bases and J dropped 7 bases, with 12 bases sitting between them. CDR3 length: 12 residues. Germline-derived CDR1 and CDR2 are SQVTM and ANQGSEA. The chain uses TRBV29-1 and TRBJ1-1, with D hard to call. The TCR comes from a female donor with ankylosing spondylitis or in good health (not recorded which). The sample was blood, either unsorted or a sorted T cell fraction (not recorded which). The CDR3 nucleotides are TGCAGCGTTGAGGACCGCTACATTGAAGCTTTCTTT. It is translated as CSVEDRYIEAFF.